This is a list of T cell receptor beta chains from one sample in a study of blood T cell repertoires in COVID-19. Repertoires were generated with immunoSEQ multiplex PCR, while TCRdb's copy carries only in-frame clones and drops some. The sample has approximately 230,000 clones; just under 85% are singletons. What was sequenced was peripheral blood. The receptors here all came from a man aged 80 or over with acute or convalescent COVID-19. The CDR3 runs from the conserved cysteine through the conserved F or W. D genes are given only for firm matches. Rows may omit the clone size; those that give it use once, few, many or a size class.

-	14	TRBV5-1	TRBJ1-2	TRBD1	TGCGCCAGCAGCTCTGGACAGGGGGCCTATGGCTACACCTTC	CASSSGQGAYGYTF
-	15	TRBV5-5	TRBJ2-7	-	TGTGCCAGCAGCTTGGGGCAGGGAGGTTTCTACGAGCAGTACTTC	CASSLGQGGFYEQYF
-	11	TRBV3-1/TRBV3-2	TRBJ2-7	-	TGTGCCAGCAGCTCAGTTTACGAGCAGTACTTC	CASSSVYEQYF
-	12	TRBV9	TRBJ2-2	-	TGTGCCAGCAGCGTCCCCCGGGGGGAGCTGTTTTTT	CASSVPRGELFF
-	16	TRBV14	TRBJ2-1	-	TGTGCCAGCAGCCGTAGGGGGTACAGCTCCTACAATGAGCAGTTCTTC	CASSRRGYSSYNEQFF
-	12	TRBV3-1/TRBV3-2	TRBJ2-7	-	TGTGCCAGCAGCCAAGATCAGGGCCCCACTCGGTTC	CASSQDQGPTRF
-	14	TRBV12-5	TRBJ2-2	TRBD1	TGTGCTAGTGGTTTGGCCGGGACAGCCGGGGAGCTGTTTTTT	CASGLAGTAGELFF
-	15	TRBV5-8	TRBJ1-3	-	TGTGCCAGCAGCTTGAGAGGGTTCTCTGGAAACACCATATATTTT	CASSLRGFSGNTIYF
-	18	TRBV3-1/TRBV3-2	TRBJ1-4	-	TGTGCCAGCAGCCAAGTATTCTCTACTCGCCCCACTAATGAAAAACTGTTTTTT	CASSQVFSTRPTNEKLFF
few	15	TRBV11-1	TRBJ2-4	TRBD2	TGTGCCAGCAGCTTTAGCGGGGAGGCCAAAAACATTCAGTACTTC	CASSFSGEAKNIQYF
-	17	TRBV2	TRBJ2-5	-	TGTGCCAGCAGTGAAGACGGTTCCTTGCCCGCGCGCGAGACCCAGTACTTC	CASSEDGSLPARETQYF
few	9	TRBV6-4	TRBJ1-6	-	TGTGCCAGCGCTTGCGGCCTCCACTTT	CASACGLHF
-	14	TRBV7-9	TRBJ2-1	-	TGTGCCAGCAGCAGCTGGAGGAATTACAATGAGCAGTTCTTC	CASSSWRNYNEQFF
-	15	TRBV6-5	TRBJ1-5	-	TGTGCCACCGGGGGGAGGGACAATCGAAATCAGCCCCAGCATTTT	CATGGRDNRNQPQHF
-	17	TRBV5-6	TRBJ1-5	TRBD1	TGTGCCAGCAGCCGGGGGGGCCCTGGACAGGCCGATCAGCCCCAGCATTTT	CASSRGGPGQADQPQHF
few	13	TRBV28	TRBJ2-3	-	TGTGCCAGCACCTCGGCGGGATCAGATACGCAGTATTTT	CASTSAGSDTQYF
-	16	TRBV6-6	TRBJ1-4	-	TGTGCCAGCAGTCAGCCGGCGGCCCCGGTAATCGGCAAACTGTTTTTT	CASSQPAAPVIGKLFF
-	16	TRBV7-2	TRBJ1-5	-	TGTGCCAGCAGCTTAGCGCAGGCAGGCCTCAATCAGCCCCAGCATTTT	CASSLAQAGLNQPQHF
-	16	TRBV6-6	TRBJ2-7	-	TGTGCCAGCAGCCGGGCGACTAGTCTCGGGTCCTACGAGCAGTACTTC	CASSRATSLGSYEQYF
-	13	TRBV19	TRBJ1-6	-	TGTGCCAGTAAGGACACTTATAATTCACCCCTCCACTTT	CASKDTYNSPLHF
once	13	TRBV10-3	TRBJ2-1	TRBD1	TGTGCCATCAGGGGACAGGGAGGCAATGAGCAGTTCTTC	CAIRGQGGNEQFF
-	13	TRBV2	TRBJ1-5	-	TGTGCCAGCAGTGACATTAGCAATCAGCCCCAGCATTTT	CASSDISNQPQHF
-	16	TRBV27	TRBJ2-3	TRBD1	TGTGCCAGCAGTTTATCTACAGGGGGTCACGCAGATACGCAGTATTTT	CASSLSTGGHADTQYF
-	15	TRBV6-5	TRBJ1-4	TRBD1	TGTGCCAGCAGTTACCGGGACAGGGGTAGAGAAAAACTGTTTTTT	CASSYRDRGREKLFF
once	16	TRBV15	TRBJ2-5	TRBD1	TGTGCCACCAGCAGAGGGGACAGGGGAAGTGTAGAGACCCAGTACTTC	CATSRGDRGSVETQYF
once	15	TRBV19	TRBJ2-2	TRBD1	TGTGCCAGTAGTCCGGACAGGGCGAACACCGGGGAGCTGTTTTTT	CASSPDRANTGELFF
-	15	TRBV25-1	TRBJ2-2	-	TGTGCCAGCAGTGATATAAAACAGGGCGCCGGGGAGCTGTTTTTT	CASSDIKQGAGELFF
-	13	TRBV10-3	TRBJ1-5	-	TGTGCCATCAGTGAGATTGAGCGACAGCCCCAGCATTTT	CAISEIERQPQHF
-	15	TRBV5-5	TRBJ1-1	-	TGTGCCAGCAGCTTTCCACCGTCTTTCGGCACTGAAGCTTTCTTT	CASSFPPSFGTEAFF
-	14	TRBV6-5	TRBJ2-1	TRBD2	TGTGCCAGCAGTTACTCTGCGGGAGTTAATGAGCAGTTCTTC	CASSYSAGVNEQFF
-	16	TRBV5-1	TRBJ2-1	-	TGCGCCAGCAGCTTGGAGGGCGGACAGTCCTACAATGAGCAGTTCTTC	CASSLEGGQSYNEQFF
-	11	TRBV24-1	TRBJ2-1	-	TGTGCCACCAGTGTATACAATGAGCAGTTCTTC	CATSVYNEQFF
-	19	TRBV27	TRBJ2-7	TRBD2	TGTGCCAGCAGTTTATCCCGCCCTTTGACTAGCGGGAGGTCCGACGAGCAGTACTTC	CASSLSRPLTSGRSDEQYF
-	14	TRBV10-3	TRBJ1-1	-	TGTGCCATCAGTGGCACCAGGGAAAACACTGAAGCTTTCTTT	CAISGTRENTEAFF
few	14	TRBV29-1	TRBJ1-6	-	TGCAGCGTTGGTCCGTCCTCGGGGAGGGGGCCCCTCCACTTT	CSVGPSSGRGPLHF
once	15	TRBV6-5	TRBJ2-5	TRBD1	TGTGCCAGCAGTAACCGGGACAGGGGGTTTGAGACCCAGTACTTC	CASSNRDRGFETQYF
-	16	TRBV5-1	TRBJ2-5	TRBD1	TGCGCCAGCAGCTTGGGGGACAGGGCTGTTCAAGAGACCCAGTACTTC	CASSLGDRAVQETQYF